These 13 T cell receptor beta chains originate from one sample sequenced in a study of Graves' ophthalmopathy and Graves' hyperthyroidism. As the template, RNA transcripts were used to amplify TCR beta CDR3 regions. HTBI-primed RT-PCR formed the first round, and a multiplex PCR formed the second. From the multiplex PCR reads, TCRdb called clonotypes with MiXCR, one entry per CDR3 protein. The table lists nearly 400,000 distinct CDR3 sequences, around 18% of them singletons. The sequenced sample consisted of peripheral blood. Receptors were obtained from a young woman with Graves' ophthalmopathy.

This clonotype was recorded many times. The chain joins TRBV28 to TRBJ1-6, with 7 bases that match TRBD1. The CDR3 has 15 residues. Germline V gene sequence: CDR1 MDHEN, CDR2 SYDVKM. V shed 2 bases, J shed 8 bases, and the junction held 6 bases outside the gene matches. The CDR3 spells CASSLPGGRDSPLHF. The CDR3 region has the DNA TGTGCCAGCAGTTTACCAGGGGGTAGGGATTCACCCCTCCACTTT.

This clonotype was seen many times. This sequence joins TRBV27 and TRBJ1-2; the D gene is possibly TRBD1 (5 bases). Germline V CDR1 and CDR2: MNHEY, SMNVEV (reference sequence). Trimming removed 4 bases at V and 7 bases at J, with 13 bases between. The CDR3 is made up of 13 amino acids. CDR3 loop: CASSYGQGGGYTF. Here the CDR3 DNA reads TGTGCCAGCAGTTACGGGCAGGGCGGTGGCTACACCTTC.

CDR3 in amino acids: CASSLGANRDSLANTEAFF. For the CDR3, the DNA is TGTGCCAGCAGCTTAGGCGCCAACCGGGACAGCCTAGCGAACACTGAAGCTTTCTTT. The chain combines TRBV7-2 with TRBJ1-1, with 7 bases fitting TRBD1. The CDR3 length is 19 residues. The V gene's germline CDR1 is SGHTA and CDR2 FQGNSA. V dropped 1 base and J dropped 1; count of bases not matched to a gene: 15.

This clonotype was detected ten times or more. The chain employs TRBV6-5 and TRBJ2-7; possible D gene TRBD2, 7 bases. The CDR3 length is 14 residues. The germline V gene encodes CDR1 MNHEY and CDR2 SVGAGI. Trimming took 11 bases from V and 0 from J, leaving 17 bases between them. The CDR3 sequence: CASRPRGHSYEQYF. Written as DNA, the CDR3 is TGTGCCTCACGACCGCGGGGGCACTCCTACGAGCAGTACTTC.

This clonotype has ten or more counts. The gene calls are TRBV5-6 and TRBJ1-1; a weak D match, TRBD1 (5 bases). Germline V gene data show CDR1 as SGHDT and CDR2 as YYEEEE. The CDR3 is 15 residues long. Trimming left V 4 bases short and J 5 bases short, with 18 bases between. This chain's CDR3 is CASSGAIRRRTEAFF. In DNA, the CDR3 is TGTGCCAGCAGCGGGGCAATAAGGAGGAGAACTGAAGCTTTCTTT.

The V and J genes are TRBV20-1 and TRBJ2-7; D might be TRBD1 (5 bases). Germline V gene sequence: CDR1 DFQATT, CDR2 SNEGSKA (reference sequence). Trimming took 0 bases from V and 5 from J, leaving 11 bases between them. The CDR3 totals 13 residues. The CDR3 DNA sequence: TGCAGTGCTAGAGATCTTTGGGGCGACGAGCAGTACTTC. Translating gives CSARDLWGDEQYF.

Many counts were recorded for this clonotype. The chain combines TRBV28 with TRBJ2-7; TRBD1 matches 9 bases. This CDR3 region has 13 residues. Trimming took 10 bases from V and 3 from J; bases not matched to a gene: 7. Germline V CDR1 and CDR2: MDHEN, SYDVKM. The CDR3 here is CATRLTGGYEQYF. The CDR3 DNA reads TGTGCCACCAGACTGACAGGGGGCTACGAGCAGTACTTC.

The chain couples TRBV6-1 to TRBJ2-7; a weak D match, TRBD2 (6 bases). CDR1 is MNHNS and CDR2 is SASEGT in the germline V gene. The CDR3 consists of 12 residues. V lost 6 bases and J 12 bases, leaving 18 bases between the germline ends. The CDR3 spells CASSLQTSFAYF. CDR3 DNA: TGTGCCAGCAGCCTACAAACTAGCTTTGCGTACTTC.

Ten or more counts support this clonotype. Here the CDR3 DNA reads TGTGCCAGCAGTTGGCTGGCAGGGGGCCGGGGCACTGAAGCTTTCTTT. It yields the protein CASSWLAGGRGTEAFF. J is TRBJ1-1 and V is TRBV12-3 or TRBV12-4; TRBD1 matches at 8 bases. This CDR3 region has 16 residues. The J segment lost 4 bases and the V segment lost 4 bases, leaving 11 bases of the junction unmatched.

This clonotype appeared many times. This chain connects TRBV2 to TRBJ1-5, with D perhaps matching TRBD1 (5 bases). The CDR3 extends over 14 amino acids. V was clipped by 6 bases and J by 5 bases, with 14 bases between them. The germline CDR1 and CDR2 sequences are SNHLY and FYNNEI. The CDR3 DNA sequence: TGTGCCAGCAGGTTTCGGGGCTTCGATCAGCCCCAGCATTTT. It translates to CASRFRGFDQPQHF.

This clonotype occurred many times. CDR3 sequence reads: CASGGGQGIFEQYF. CDR3 DNA: TGTGCCAGCGGGGGGGGCCAGGGGATTTTTGAGCAGTACTTC. The chain carries TRBV6-1 and TRBJ2-7, with a weak D call TRBD2 (7 bases). Trimming pared 8 bases from V and 7 bases from J, leaving 21 bases between. The CDR3 loop spans 14 amino acids. CDR1 and CDR2 (germline): MNHNS, SASEGT.

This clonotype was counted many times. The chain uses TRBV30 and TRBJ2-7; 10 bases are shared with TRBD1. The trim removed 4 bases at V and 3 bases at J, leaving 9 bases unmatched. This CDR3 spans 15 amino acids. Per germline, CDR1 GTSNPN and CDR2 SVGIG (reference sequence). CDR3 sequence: CAWTPQGQGNYEQYF. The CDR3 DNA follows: TGTGCCTGGACCCCTCAGGGACAGGGGAACTACGAGCAGTACTTC.

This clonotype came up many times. The DNA for the CDR3 is TGCGCCAGCAGCCAAGGAGAGCCCACAGATACGCAGTATTTT. Translation: CASSQGEPTDTQYF. The rearrangement uses TRBV4-1 and TRBJ2-3, with D uncertain. This CDR3 region has 14 residues. From germline, CDR1 is MGHRA and CDR2 YSYEKL. V shed 1 base and J shed 2 bases, with 7 bases lying between them.